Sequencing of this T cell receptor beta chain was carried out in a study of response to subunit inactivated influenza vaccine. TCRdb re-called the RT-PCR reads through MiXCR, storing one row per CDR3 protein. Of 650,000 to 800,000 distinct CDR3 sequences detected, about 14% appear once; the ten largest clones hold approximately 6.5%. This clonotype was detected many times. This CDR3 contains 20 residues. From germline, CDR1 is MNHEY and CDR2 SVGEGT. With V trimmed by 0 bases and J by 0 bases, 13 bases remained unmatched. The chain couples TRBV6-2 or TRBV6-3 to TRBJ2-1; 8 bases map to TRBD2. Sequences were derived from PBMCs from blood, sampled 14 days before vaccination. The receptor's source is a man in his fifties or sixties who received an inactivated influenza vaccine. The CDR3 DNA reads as TGTGCCAGCAGTTACTCGAAAGCGGGAGTGTCCCTCATCTCCTACAATGAGCAGTTCTTC. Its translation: CASSYSKAGVSLISYNEQFF.